The text below deals with one TCR beta chain. Its target is unknown. TCRdb's table, derived via immunoSEQ multiplex PCR, lists solely in-frame clones and lacks some. This table holds over a million clones, around 76% found once. This sample is part of a study of shared clonotypes between healthy human individuals. Points from the study as a whole: On the whole, naive subsets had larger estimated richness than memory subsets had.

The material sequenced was memory CD4+ T cells sorted from blood. Subset: CD45RA-negative fraction. The receptor's source is a man between 18 and 35 years old in good health.

This CDR3 reads CASSQTVKGENEQFF. The CDR3 nucleotides are TGCGCCAGCAGCCAGACCGTAAAGGGGGAGAATGAGCAGTTCTTC. The chain employs TRBV4-3 and TRBJ2-1; a weak D match, TRBD1 (6 bases). Trimming cost V 3 bases and J 7 bases, with 16 bases left between them. Germline assignment: CDR1 LGHNA and CDR2 YSLEER. There are 15 residues in the CDR3.